This T cell receptor beta chain was identified in a study of CD4 and CD8 cells across lung adenocarcinoma regions. MiXCR was run by TCRdb on the PCR reads, yielding one entry per CDR3 protein. The table records over 15,000 distinct CDR3 sequences, around 56% of them present only once. The patients had localized lung adenocarcinoma, a non-small cell subtype. CDR1 and CDR2 from the germline V gene are SGHRS and YFSETQ. The CDR3 is 14 amino acids. This clonotype came up a few times. Source material: CD8+ T cells from the center of a lung tumor. The chain links TRBV5-1 to TRBJ2-5, with D perhaps matching TRBD2 (7 bases). The J call may be mistaken, given a closer DNA end match to TRBJ2-7. This receptor was taken from a female donor with lung adenocarcinoma. The CD4 and CD8 labels of this study may be unreliable. The CDR3 DNA sequence: TGCGCCAGCAGCTTAATTCGGGGGGCGTACGAGCAGTACTTC. Encoded protein: CASSLIRGAYEQYF.